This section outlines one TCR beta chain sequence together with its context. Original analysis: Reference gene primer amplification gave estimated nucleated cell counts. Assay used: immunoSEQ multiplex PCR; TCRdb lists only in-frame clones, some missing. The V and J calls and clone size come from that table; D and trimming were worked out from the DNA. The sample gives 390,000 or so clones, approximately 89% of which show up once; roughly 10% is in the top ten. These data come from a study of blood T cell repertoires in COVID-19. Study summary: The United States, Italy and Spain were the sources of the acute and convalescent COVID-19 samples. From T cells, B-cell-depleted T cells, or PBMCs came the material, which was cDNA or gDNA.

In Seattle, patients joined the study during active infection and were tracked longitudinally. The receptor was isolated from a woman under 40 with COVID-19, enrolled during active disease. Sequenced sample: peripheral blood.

The CDR3 reads CASSFGRSGTNTGELFF. The CDR3 DNA is TGTGCCAGCAGTTTTGGGAGGAGCGGGACGAACACCGGGGAGCTGTTTTTT. V gene TRBV27 combines with J gene TRBJ2-2; 7 bases agree with TRBD2. V lost 3 bases, J lost 0 bases, and 7 bases stayed unmatched. The germline CDR1 and CDR2 sequences are MNHEY and SMNVEV (reference sequence). There are 17 residues in the CDR3.